This T cell receptor (beta chain) was identified during a study of patients and donors after allogeneic stem cell transplantation. TCRdb re-called the RT-PCR reads with MiXCR, one entry per CDR3 protein. Counted here are tens of thousands of distinct CDR3 sequences, approximately 5.2% occurring once; the ten biggest clones make up 2.5% to 3%. V was shortened by 4 bases and J by 1 base, with 11 bases between the two germline ends. This CDR3 spans 14 amino acids. The germline V gene has CDR1 SGDLS and CDR2 YYNGEE. The specimen sequenced was blood, either unsorted or a sorted T cell fraction (not recorded which). The sequence was collected from a human donor who was either an allogeneic HSCT recipient or a stem cell or donor lymphocyte infusion donor (not recorded which). It is not recorded whose cells these are; they may come from a transplant donor. V is TRBV9 and J is TRBJ1-2; TRBD1 is a possible D gene (5 bases). The CDR3 region has the DNA TGTGCCAGCAGCCCAGGGCTAGGTAACTATGGCTACACCTTC. Its protein is CASSPGLGNYGYTF.